These T cell receptor beta chains were read from a single sample in a study of Ad26.COV2.S vaccination and SARS-CoV-2 variants. TCRdb's copy holds only in-frame clones and misses some; the assay was immunoSEQ multiplex PCR. The data hold about 380,000 clones, with about 83% observed a single time. Sequenced here: peripheral blood, sampled in a trial of Ad26.COV2.S vaccine versus placebo. The receptors stem from a person between 18 and 60 years old who received the Ad26.COV2.S COVID-19 vaccine or a placebo. Each CDR3 is given with its conserved first and last residue. The order of the fields is clone size, D gene, V gene, J gene, CDR3 length, CDR3 DNA, CDR3 protein. The D gene is left open where the match is weak. Some rows mark clone size as missing; the rest say once, few, many or name a class of expanded clone.

NA,NA,TRBV5-6,TRBJ1-2,15,TGTGCCAGCAGCTCGTACCGGGCAGGGCCCTATGGCTACACCTTC,CASSSYRAGPYGYTF
NA,TRBD1,TRBV6-2/TRBV6-3,TRBJ1-2,13,TGTGCCAGCAGTCGACAGGGGGCCTATGGCTACACCTTC,CASSRQGAYGYTF
NA,NA,TRBV10-3,TRBJ2-3,14,TGTGCCATCAGGGGCGGGACTAGCACAGATACGCAGTATTTT,CAIRGGTSTDTQYF
NA,NA,TRBV19,TRBJ1-2,13,TGTGCCAGCACTACCGGGGTTAACTATGGCTACACCTTC,CASTTGVNYGYTF
NA,NA,TRBV4-1,TRBJ1-5,16,TGCGCCAGCAGTCACGGACCTGTCAGGAGCAATCAGCCCCAGCATTTT,CASSHGPVRSNQPQHF
few,TRBD2,TRBV5-1,TRBJ2-2,15,TGCGCCAGCAGCTTTGGCCTAGCGGGCACCGGGGAGCTGTTTTTT,CASSFGLAGTGELFF
NA,TRBD2,TRBV5-4,TRBJ2-7,16,TGTGCCAGCAGCCCACAGACTAGCGGGGGATCCTACGAGCAGTACTTC,CASSPQTSGGSYEQYF
NA,NA,TRBV5-1,TRBJ2-5,14,TGCGCCAGCAGCTCCGACAGGTACCAAGAGACCCAGTACTTC,CASSSDRYQETQYF
NA,NA,TRBV5-6,TRBJ2-1,15,TGTGCCAGCACCTGGGGCGGGGTAGGGTACAATGAGCAGTTCTTC,CASTWGGVGYNEQFF
NA,TRBD1,TRBV7-9,TRBJ1-2,15,TGTGCCAGCAGTCCCCCGGGGACAGGAGGCTATGGCTACACCTTC,CASSPPGTGGYGYTF
NA,NA,TRBV6-2/TRBV6-3,TRBJ1-2,14,TGTGCCAGCAGCCCTGGACTGTCAGGCTATGGCTACACCTTC,CASSPGLSGYGYTF
once,TRBD1,TRBV14,TRBJ1-4,15,TGTGCCAGCAGCCAGAACAGGGGTACTAATGAAAAACTGTTTTTT,CASSQNRGTNEKLFF
NA,NA,TRBV4-1,TRBJ2-1,16,TGCGCCAGCACCCTAGGGGGCGGGAGAGGGTACAATGAGCAGTTCTTC,CASTLGGGRGYNEQFF
NA,NA,TRBV9,TRBJ2-2,14,TGTGCCAGCAGCCTCGGCGGCGGCACCGGGGAGCTGTTTTTT,CASSLGGGTGELFF
NA,TRBD1,TRBV19,TRBJ1-1,15,TGTGCCAGTAGTTTCCTTGGGACAGGGAGGACTGAAGCTTTCTTT,CASSFLGTGRTEAFF
NA,TRBD1,TRBV28,TRBJ1-2,15,TGTGCCAGCAGTTTTCCCTGGACAGGGGCGTTAGGTTACACCTTC,CASSFPWTGALGYTF
NA,TRBD1,TRBV6-5,TRBJ1-1,14,TGTGCCAGCAGTCCAACAGGGGAGAGCACTGAAGCTTTCTTT,CASSPTGESTEAFF
NA,TRBD2,TRBV11-3,TRBJ2-1,18,TGTGCCAGCAGCTTAGTGGGTAGCGGGAGAATCTCCTACAATGAGCAGTTCTTC,CASSLVGSGRISYNEQFF
NA,TRBD1,TRBV7-2,TRBJ1-5,14,TGTGCCAGCAGTCAAAGGGACAGGGATCAGCCCCAGCATTTT,CASSQRDRDQPQHF
NA,NA,TRBV5-4,TRBJ2-7,14,TGTGCCAGCAGCTTAACAGGGAGCTCCTACGAGCAGTACTTC,CASSLTGSSYEQYF
NA,NA,TRBV19,TRBJ1-5,15,TGTGCCAGTAGTATAAGGGGGTCCCCCAATCAGCCCCAGCATTTT,CASSIRGSPNQPQHF
NA,NA,TRBV9,TRBJ2-3,12,TGTGCCAGCAGCGCCTCCGGGGATACGCAGTATTTT,CASSASGDTQYF
NA,TRBD2,TRBV11-1,TRBJ2-3,16,TGTGCCAGCAGCTTACTAGAGACTAGCGACACAGATACGCAGTATTTT,CASSLLETSDTDTQYF
few,NA,TRBV5-1,TRBJ1-4,14,TGCGCCAGCAGCGTGACAGCTTCTAATGAAAAACTGTTTTTT,CASSVTASNEKLFF
NA,NA,TRBV7-2,TRBJ2-7,15,TGTGCCAGCAGCTTAGGGCGCGGGGTCTCCTACGAGCAGTACTTC,CASSLGRGVSYEQYF
NA,NA,TRBV12-3/TRBV12-4,TRBJ2-7,11,TGTGCCAGCACGGCGGGCTACGAGCAGTACTTC,CASTAGYEQYF
NA,NA,TRBV7-8,TRBJ1-5,17,TGTGCCAGCAGCCCCCACGGGGGACAATATAGCAATCAGCCCCAGCATTTT,CASSPHGGQYSNQPQHF
NA,TRBD2,TRBV5-4,TRBJ2-7,15,TGTGCCAGCAGCCGTGGTACTAGCGGGAGGAACGAGCAGTACTTC,CASSRGTSGRNEQYF
NA,TRBD1,TRBV7-2,TRBJ1-5,13,TGTGCCAGCAGCTTAGTTCAGGGACAGGGGGCGCGTTTT,CASSLVQGQGARF
NA,TRBD1,TRBV15,TRBJ1-6,16,TGTGCCACCAGCAGAGATTTTAAGGGGGCGAATTCACCCCTCCACTTT,CATSRDFKGANSPLHF
NA,NA,TRBV4-1,TRBJ1-5,14,TGCGCCAGCAGCCGCCAAGTGCGGGATCAGCCCCAGCATTTT,CASSRQVRDQPQHF
many,NA,TRBV29-1,TRBJ1-2,17,TGCAGCGTTGAAGCCCGCCACCGACAGAATTCTAACTATGGCTACACCTTC,CSVEARHRQNSNYGYTF